One sample yielded the 25 T cell receptor beta chains listed below, sequenced in a study of T cell changes during pregnancy in multiple sclerosis. The data were produced by immunoSEQ multiplex PCR, yet TCRdb's version contains in-frame clones alone and is incomplete. The table includes some 85,000 clones, around 94% detected once. The sample in question was peripheral blood, obtained in the third trimester of pregnancy. These receptors all stem from a female donor with multiple sclerosis, enrolled in a pregnancy study.

This chain uses TRBV28 with TRBJ2-3; 7 nucleotides match TRBD1. Trimming removed 6 bases from V and 2 bases from J; junction bases left unmatched: 8. Germline values: CDR1 MDHEN, CDR2 SYDVKM. The CDR3 spans 15 residues. Here the CDR3 reads CASSRARGLTDTQYF. CDR3 bases: TGTGCCAGCAGCCGTGCTAGGGGGCTCACAGATACGCAGTATTTT.

The chain recombines TRBV18 with TRBJ2-1; D is perhaps TRBD2 (6 bases). CDR3 length: 16 residues. The V end was cut by 2 bases, the J end by 6 bases, with 17 bases between. Per germline, CDR1 KGHSH and CDR2 LQKENI. This chain's CDR3 is CASSPVRGTPGNEQFF. As DNA, the CDR3 is TGTGCCAGCTCACCAGTCCGCGGGACCCCCGGCAATGAGCAGTTCTTC.

The CDR3 loop reads CATSRGLGSHKETQYF. The CDR3 nucleotides are TGTGCCACCAGCAGAGGACTGGGTTCCCATAAAGAGACCCAGTACTTC. V gene TRBV15 combines with J gene TRBJ2-5; D remains unclear. Trimming pared 1 base from V and 3 bases from J, leaving 15 bases between. Germline V gene data show CDR1 as LNHNV and CDR2 as YYDKDF (reference sequence). This CDR3 is built from 16 residues.

The CDR3 region has the DNA TGTGCCAGCAGAAAAAAACCCGGGACAGGGGGCGATGAGCAGTTCTTC. Protein sequence: CASRKKPGTGGDEQFF. The rearrangement joins TRBV7-2 to TRBJ2-1, with 12 nucleotides matching TRBD1. Losses at the gene ends were 6 bases for V and 8 bases for J; bases not matched to a gene: 11. CDR1 SGHTA and CDR2 FQGNSA come from the germline V gene. The length of the CDR3 is 16 residues.

CDR3 nucleotide sequence: TGTGCCAGCTCACCATCGGCTAGCGGGGGAACCGGGGAGCTGTTTTTT. Translating it yields CASSPSASGGTGELFF. This sequence joins TRBV18 and TRBJ2-2; 10 bases match TRBD2. Losses at the gene ends were 2 bases for V and 5 bases for J; bases not matched to a gene: 5. In germline, CDR1 is KGHSH, CDR2 LQKENI. This CDR3 contains 16 residues. Supplemented by reference TRBV18 and TRBJ2-2, the full variable domain reads NAGVMQNPRHLVRRRGQEARLRCSPMKGHSHVYWYRQLPEEGLKFMVYLQKENIIDESGMPKERFSAEFPKEGPSILRIQQVVRGDSAAYFCASSPSASGGTGELFFGEGSRLTVL.

The sample holds one count of this clone. The chain couples TRBV27 to TRBJ1-5, with TRBD1 matching over 7 bases. The CDR3 runs 13 residues. Per germline, CDR1 MNHEY and CDR2 SMNVEV (reference sequence). J was trimmed by 4 bases and V by 5 bases; bases with no gene match: 2. The CDR3 DNA follows: TGTGCCAGCAGTCCGACAGGGAATCAGCCCCAGCATTTT. Its protein product is CASSPTGNQPQHF.

This clone was counted a few times. This chain joins TRBV5-1 and TRBJ1-1; D not certain. CDR3 length: 11 residues. CDR1 is SGHRS, CDR2 YFSETQ, per germline. V was cut by 7 bases and J by 1 base, with 5 bases left in between. The CDR3 DNA reads TGCGCCAGCGGAGGGAACACTGAAGCTTTCTTT. This codes for CASGGNTEAFF.

This chain joins TRBV5-1 and TRBJ2-7; 10 bases align to TRBD2. J gave up 4 bases and V 0 bases, and 4 bases lay outside the gene matches. This CDR3 contains 15 residues. From germline, CDR1 is SGHRS and CDR2 YFSETQ. The CDR3 DNA sequence: TGCGCCAGCAGCTTGGCCCTAGCGGGAGTGTACGAGCAGTACTTC. Its protein is CASSLALAGVYEQYF.

The CDR3 is CASGSETGRFYGYTF. DNA of the CDR3: TGTGCTAGTGGCTCCGAGACAGGCCGATTCTATGGCTACACCTTC. V and J are TRBV12-5 and TRBJ1-2, with D perhaps matching TRBD1 (6 bases). CDR1 LGHNT and CDR2 FRNRAP come from the germline V gene. The V gene lost 6 bases and the J gene lost 4 bases, with 18 bases spanning the gap. The CDR3 runs 15 residues.

V and J are TRBV11-2 and TRBJ2-2, with 9 bases aligning to TRBD2. V shed 8 bases, J shed 0 bases, and the junction held 1 base outside the gene matches. Germline loops: CDR1 SGHAT, CDR2 FQNNGV. The CDR3 sequence is 14 residues long. CDR3 loop: CASGTSTNTGELFF. Written as DNA, the CDR3 is TGTGCCAGCGGGACTAGCACGAACACCGGGGAGCTGTTTTTT.

The V gene is TRBV30, the J gene TRBJ2-5, with 8 bases aligning to TRBD2. Germline assignment: CDR1 GTSNPN and CDR2 SVGIG (reference sequence). This CDR3 has 15 amino acids. The ends lost 7 bases at V and 4 bases at J; junction bases unmatched: 14. DNA of the CDR3: TGTGCCTTTACTAGCGGTCGAGGGATTCGAGAGACCCAGTACTTC. It encodes CAFTSGRGIRETQYF.

The chain couples TRBV5-1 to TRBJ2-3; TRBD1 might be the D (5 bases). The CDR3 runs 16 residues. Between the trimmed V and J ends, which lost 5 bases and 0 bases, there was a span of 16 bases. Germline CDR1 is SGHRS and CDR2 is YFSETQ. The DNA for the CDR3 is TGCGCCAGCAGAAACCAGGGTGGTCCTAGCACAGATACGCAGTATTTT. Protein sequence: CASRNQGGPSTDTQYF.

This chain links TRBV28 with TRBJ2-1; D is perhaps TRBD2 (6 bases). The CDR3 runs to 14 residues. V was clipped by 9 bases and J by 0 bases, with 12 bases between them. From germline, CDR1 is MDHEN and CDR2 SYDVKM. Written as DNA, the CDR3 is TGTGCCAGTTTCGGCGGGACCTCCTACAATGAGCAGTTCTTC. Translating it yields CASFGGTSYNEQFF.

The chain links TRBV5-1 to TRBJ2-1; weak D call: TRBD2 (6 bases). Germline V CDR1 and CDR2: SGHRS, YFSETQ. The CDR3 is made up of 14 amino acids. V lost 4 bases and J lost 5, with 13 bases in between. CDR3 nucleotide sequence: TGCGCCAGCAGCCTCCGGGTAGCGGACAATGAGCAGTTCTTC. Protein: CASSLRVADNEQFF.

This clone turned up a few times. The rearrangement links TRBV19 to TRBJ1-5, with D uncertain. The CDR3 loop spans 12 amino acids. From germline, CDR1 is LNHDA and CDR2 SQIVND (reference sequence). V lost 1 base, J lost 7 bases, and 5 bases lay in between. This CDR3 reads CASSIGSQPQHF. The CDR3 DNA follows: TGTGCCAGTAGTATAGGTAGCCAGCCCCAGCATTTT.

This clone was picked up one time. The chain recombines TRBV28 with TRBJ2-3; tentative D call: TRBD2 (5 bases). The CDR3 loop spans 15 amino acids. Germline loops: CDR1 MDHEN, CDR2 SYDVKM. V was trimmed by 6 bases and J by 6 bases, leaving 19 bases between them. In DNA form, the CDR3 reads TGTGCCAGCAGCCGCCCTTTTAAGGAGGACGATACGCAGTATTTT. This gives the protein CASSRPFKEDDTQYF.

V usage is TRBV6-1 and J usage is TRBJ2-3; D is possibly TRBD2 (5 bases). The V end was cut by 3 bases, the J end by 5 bases, with 24 bases between. CDR3 length: 18 amino acids. CDR1 is MNHNS, CDR2 SASEGT, per germline. The CDR3 bases are TGTGCCAGCAGTGACCCCCCCTGGCGGGTTGGGTTTGTAGATACGCAGTATTTT. Translating gives CASSDPPWRVGFVDTQYF.

In this sample, this clone turned up once. This sequence joins TRBV6-1 and TRBJ2-7; no firm D call. V dropped 3 bases and J dropped 0 bases, with 9 bases sitting between them. The CDR3 runs 14 residues. Germline CDR1 and CDR2: MNHNS and SASEGT. CDR3 region: CASSDRFPSYEQYF. The CDR3 bases are TGTGCCAGCAGTGACAGGTTCCCCTCCTACGAGCAGTACTTC.

J is TRBJ1-3 and V is TRBV25-1; a weak D match, TRBD1 (5 bases). Trimming pared 4 bases from V and 6 bases from J, leaving 16 bases between. The CDR3 is 15 residues long. Germline V gene sequence: CDR1 MGHDK, CDR2 SYGVNS. The CDR3 region has the DNA TGTGCCAGCAGTGCGGACACCCGAGACATAAACACCATATATTTT. Protein: CASSADTRDINTIYF.

The V call is TRBV30, the J call TRBJ2-3; 8 nucleotides line up with TRBD2. Germline lookup yields CDR1 GTSNPN and CDR2 SVGIG (reference sequence). J was trimmed by 0 bases and V by 1 base; bases with no gene match: 12. CDR3 length equals 18 residues. The CDR3 DNA is TGTGCCTGGAGTGGGGTAGCGGGGCTTACTACTAGCACAGATACGCAGTATTTT. Translation gives CAWSGVAGLTTSTDTQYF.

The chain carries TRBV11-2 and TRBJ2-1, with a weak D call TRBD1 (6 bases). Between the trimmed V and J ends, which lost 9 bases and 5 bases, there was a span of 14 bases. Germline lookup yields CDR1 SGHAT and CDR2 FQNNGV. CDR3 size: 13 residues. The CDR3 loop is CASGDRLNNEQFF. In nucleotides, the CDR3 is TGTGCCAGTGGCGACAGGCTAAACAATGAGCAGTTCTTC.

The J gene is TRBJ1-2, the V gene TRBV18; D is ambiguous. This CDR3 region has 13 residues. The germline V and J ends were trimmed by 5 bases and 2 bases, with 9 bases remaining between them. CDR1 is KGHSH and CDR2 is LQKENI in the germline V gene. The CDR3 spells CASSDTPNYGYTF. As DNA, the CDR3 is TGTGCCAGCTCAGATACACCCAACTATGGCTACACCTTC.

The chain joins TRBV7-9 to TRBJ2-7, with D unclear. CDR3 size: 12 residues. Trimming cost V 5 bases and J 4 bases, with 9 bases left between them. The V gene's germline CDR1 is SEHNR and CDR2 FQNEAQ (reference sequence). The CDR3 is CASSPGGYEQYF. The CDR3 nucleotides are TGTGCCAGCAGCCCGGGTGGTTACGAGCAGTACTTC.

The chain is built from TRBV6-1 and TRBJ2-7, with 9 bases fitting TRBD1. The germline CDR1 and CDR2 sequences are MNHNS and SASEGT. The ends lost 6 bases at V and 5 bases at J; junction bases unmatched: 5. CDR3 length: 13 residues. The CDR3 here is CASRGTGSNEQYF. The CDR3 coding sequence is TGTGCCAGCAGGGGGACAGGGAGCAACGAGCAGTACTTC.

J is TRBJ1-1 and V is TRBV19; no definite D call. The CDR3 runs 15 residues. Germline V CDR1 and CDR2: LNHDA, SQIVND (reference sequence). With 9 bases removed from V and 1 base from J, the gap between germline ends came to 18 bases. The CDR3 nucleotides are TGTGCCAGCGCGCTACCGGGATATTCGAACACTGAAGCTTTCTTT. It encodes CASALPGYSNTEAFF.